This TCR beta chain was sequenced for a study of T cells in Graves' hyperthyroidism and ophthalmopathy. Study-level information: The blood sample was taken at first diagnosis, before treatment began. Findings and caveats of the study: Ophthalmopathy onset followed model prediction by a median about 6.5 months. Also found in blood were most expanded thyroid clonotypes above 0.001.

Isolation of PBMCs was performed on roughly 9 ml fresh peripheral blood. This clonotype was seen only a few times. Its target is unknown. The CDR3 spans 16 residues. Losses at the gene ends were 5 bases for V and 0 bases for J; bases not matched to a gene: 7. What was amplified from RNA transcripts were TCR beta CDR3 regions. An initial round of RT-PCR targeting the TCR CDR3 relied on the HTBI primer set. One entry per CDR3 protein results from TCRdb running MiXCR on the multiplex PCR reads. This table has roughly 700,000 distinct CDR3 sequences, under 45% appearing once. Sequenced sample: blood. This chain uses TRBV12-3 or TRBV12-4 with TRBJ1-3; TRBD1 matches at 7 bases. The receptor comes from a woman in her 40s with Graves' hyperthyroidism. The CDR3 sequence is CASSHDRERSGNTIYF. CDR3 coding DNA: TGTGCCAGCAGTCACGACAGGGAACGCTCTGGAAACACCATATATTTT.